A selection of T cell receptor beta chains follows, all from one sample in a study of blood T cell repertoires in COVID-19. Profiled with immunoSEQ multiplex PCR; TCRdb holds only in-frame clones, not every one. The data show around 180,000 clones, under 80% seen once. The source material was peripheral blood. These receptors were obtained from a woman older than 75 with acute or convalescent COVID-19. The CDR3 runs from the conserved cysteine through the conserved F or W. A D gene is named only where the DNA matches it firmly. Some rows have no size entry. The others give once, few or many, or a class for an expanded clone.

cdr3_nt cdr3_aa d_call clone_size j_call v_call
TGTGCCATCACGGCGGGAGAGTACAATGAGCAGTTCTTC CAITAGEYNEQFF TRBD2 . TRBJ2-1 TRBV10-3
TGTGCCACCAGTGATTTGTCCACAGGGGACACTAGCACAGATACGCAGTATTTT CATSDLSTGDTSTDTQYF TRBD1 . TRBJ2-3 TRBV24-1
TGTGCCACCAGCAGACATGGACAGGGGGCGGATTCACCCCTCCACTTT CATSRHGQGADSPLHF TRBD1 . TRBJ1-6 TRBV15
TGTGCCAGCACCCAAATGCAGGAGGCACGGGCTGAAGCTTTCTTT CASTQMQEARAEAFF . . TRBJ1-1 TRBV11-2
TGTGCCAGCAGCTTGGGACGGGAGAGGTACAATGAGCAGTTCTTC CASSLGRERYNEQFF . . TRBJ2-1 TRBV5-4
TGTGCCAGCAGGACCCAGGGGCCCTACGAGCAGTACTTC CASRTQGPYEQYF . few TRBJ2-7 TRBV28
TGTGCCAGCAGGAGGTTAAGCAGGGGGCTCTATGGCTACACCTTC CASRRLSRGLYGYTF TRBD1 . TRBJ1-2 TRBV28
TGTGCCAGCAGCCGCGGGACTAGCGGCACAGATACGCAGTATTTT CASSRGTSGTDTQYF TRBD2 . TRBJ2-3 TRBV7-9
TGCAGTGCTAGCGAGGTGGATGGCTACACCTTC CSASEVDGYTF . . TRBJ1-2 TRBV20-1
TGTGCCAGCAGTCCAGGGGGTGTCTCCTACAATGAGCAGTTCTTC CASSPGGVSYNEQFF TRBD1 . TRBJ2-1 TRBV5-4
TGTGCCAGCAGCGTAACAGGGGAGGCTGGAAACACCATATATTTT CASSVTGEAGNTIYF TRBD1 . TRBJ1-3 TRBV5-6
TGTGCCAGCAGCCGACAGGGACGCTATAATTCACCCCTCCACTTT CASSRQGRYNSPLHF TRBD1 many TRBJ1-6 TRBV3-1/TRBV3-2
TGTGCCAGCAGTCCTCAGCCGGGACAAGAATACGAGCAGTACTTC CASSPQPGQEYEQYF . few TRBJ2-7 TRBV27
TGTGCCAGCAGCTCCCTAGAGCGGAAAGCTTTCTTT CASSSLERKAFF . . TRBJ1-1 TRBV5-6
TGTGCCAGCAGCTCGGAAGGGGGGGATGGCTACACCTTC CASSSEGGDGYTF . . TRBJ1-2 TRBV5-4
TGTGCCAGCAGGTCTAGGGGAGGCCTCAATGAGCAGTTCTTC CASRSRGGLNEQFF . . TRBJ2-1 TRBV6-5
TGTGCCACCAGCAGTAGACAGATCTCTGGGGCCAACGTCCTGACTTTC CATSSRQISGANVLTF . . TRBJ2-6 TRBV15
TGTGCCTGGGCGACAGGGAACTACGAGCAGTACTTC CAWATGNYEQYF TRBD1 . TRBJ2-7 TRBV30
TGTGCCAGTACCATGGGGGCGGCAGGGCAGTATAACAATCAGCCCCAGCATTTT CASTMGAAGQYNNQPQHF . . TRBJ1-5 TRBV19
TGTGCCAGTAGTATGGTCGGGAGGACTAGCGAATCCTACGAGCAGTACTTC CASSMVGRTSESYEQYF TRBD2 . TRBJ2-7 TRBV19
TGTGCCAGCAGCCCTAAGGGGTATGGGGCCGATACGCAGTATTTT CASSPKGYGADTQYF . . TRBJ2-3 TRBV11-3
TGTGCCAGCAGCGCACAACAGGGGCGGTTGGGCGAGCAGTACTTC CASSAQQGRLGEQYF TRBD1 . TRBJ2-7 TRBV7-3
TGTGCCAGCTCCTGGGGCCGGGGGCAAGAGACCCAGTACTTC CASSWGRGQETQYF . . TRBJ2-5 TRBV18
TGTGCCTCGTGTGCCGGGAGGCTTTTCCACGAGCAGTACTTC CASCAGRLFHEQYF TRBD2 . TRBJ2-7 TRBV24-1
TGTGCCAGTAGTACCCGCCGGGGAACTTACAATGAGCAGTTCTTC CASSTRRGTYNEQFF . . TRBJ2-1 TRBV19